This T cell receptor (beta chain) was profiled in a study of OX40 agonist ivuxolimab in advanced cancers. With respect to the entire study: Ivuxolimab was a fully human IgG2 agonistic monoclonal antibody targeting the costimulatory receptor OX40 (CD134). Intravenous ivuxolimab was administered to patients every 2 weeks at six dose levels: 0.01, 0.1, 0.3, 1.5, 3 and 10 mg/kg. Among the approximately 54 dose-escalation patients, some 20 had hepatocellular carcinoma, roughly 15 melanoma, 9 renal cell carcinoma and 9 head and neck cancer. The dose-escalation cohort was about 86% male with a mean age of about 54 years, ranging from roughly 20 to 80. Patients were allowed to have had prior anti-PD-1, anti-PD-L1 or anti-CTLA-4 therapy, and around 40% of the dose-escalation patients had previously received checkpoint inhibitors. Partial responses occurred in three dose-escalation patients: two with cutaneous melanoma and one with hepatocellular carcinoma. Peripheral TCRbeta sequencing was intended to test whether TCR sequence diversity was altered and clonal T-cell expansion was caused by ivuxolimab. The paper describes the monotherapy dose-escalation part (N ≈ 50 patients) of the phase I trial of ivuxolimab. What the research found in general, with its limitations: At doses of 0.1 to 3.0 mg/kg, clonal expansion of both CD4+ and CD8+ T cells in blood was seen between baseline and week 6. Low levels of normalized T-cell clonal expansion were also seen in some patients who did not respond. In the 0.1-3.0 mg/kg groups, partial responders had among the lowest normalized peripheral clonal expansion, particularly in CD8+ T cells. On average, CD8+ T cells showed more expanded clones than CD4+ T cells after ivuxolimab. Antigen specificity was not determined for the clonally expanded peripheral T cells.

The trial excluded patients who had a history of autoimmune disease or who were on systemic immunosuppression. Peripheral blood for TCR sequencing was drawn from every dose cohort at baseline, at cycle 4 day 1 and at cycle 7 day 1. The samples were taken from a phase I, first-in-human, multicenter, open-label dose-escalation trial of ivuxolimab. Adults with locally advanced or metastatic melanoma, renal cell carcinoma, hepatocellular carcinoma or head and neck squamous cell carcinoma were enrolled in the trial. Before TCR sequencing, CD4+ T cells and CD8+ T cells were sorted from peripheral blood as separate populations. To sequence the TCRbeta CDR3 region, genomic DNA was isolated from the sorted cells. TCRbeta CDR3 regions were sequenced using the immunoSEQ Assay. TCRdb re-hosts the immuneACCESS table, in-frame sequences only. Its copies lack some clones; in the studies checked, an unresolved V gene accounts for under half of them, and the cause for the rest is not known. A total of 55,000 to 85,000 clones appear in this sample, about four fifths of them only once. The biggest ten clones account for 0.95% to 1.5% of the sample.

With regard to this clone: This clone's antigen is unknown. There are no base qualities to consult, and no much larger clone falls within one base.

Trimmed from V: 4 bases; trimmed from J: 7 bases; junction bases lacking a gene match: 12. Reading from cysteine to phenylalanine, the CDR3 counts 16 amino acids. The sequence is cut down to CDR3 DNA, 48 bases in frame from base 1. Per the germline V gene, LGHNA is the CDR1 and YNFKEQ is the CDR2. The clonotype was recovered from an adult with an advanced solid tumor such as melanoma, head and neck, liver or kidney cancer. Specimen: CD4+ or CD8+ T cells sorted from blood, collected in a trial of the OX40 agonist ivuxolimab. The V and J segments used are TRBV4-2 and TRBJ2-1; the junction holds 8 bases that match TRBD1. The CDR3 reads CASSPAGQGARNEQFF. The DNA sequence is TGTGCCAGCAGCCCAGCCGGGCAGGGGGCTAGAAATGAGCAGTTCTTC.